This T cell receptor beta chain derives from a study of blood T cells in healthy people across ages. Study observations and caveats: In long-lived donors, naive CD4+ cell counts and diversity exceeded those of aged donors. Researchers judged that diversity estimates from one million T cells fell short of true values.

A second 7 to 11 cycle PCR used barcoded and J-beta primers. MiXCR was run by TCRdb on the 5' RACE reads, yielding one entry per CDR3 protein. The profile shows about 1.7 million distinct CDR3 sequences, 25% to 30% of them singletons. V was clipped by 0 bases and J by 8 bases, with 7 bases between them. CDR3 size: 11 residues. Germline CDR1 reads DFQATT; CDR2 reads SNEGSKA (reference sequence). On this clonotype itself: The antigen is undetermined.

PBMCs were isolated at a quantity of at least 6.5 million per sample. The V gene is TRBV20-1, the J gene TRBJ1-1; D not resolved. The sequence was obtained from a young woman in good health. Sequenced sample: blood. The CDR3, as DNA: TGCAGTGCTAGAGATGGGAAGGAAGCTTTCTTT. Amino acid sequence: CSARDGKEAFF.